These T cell receptor beta chains were read from a single sample in a study of radiotherapy plus CTLA-4 blockade in lung cancer. Sequencing was performed with immunoSEQ multiplex PCR; in TCRdb, only in-frame clones are kept and a portion is missing. The sample consists of roughly 45,000 clones, over 55% of them appearing once. Source: peripheral blood, taken from a patient treated with radiotherapy plus ipilimumab. Receptors were obtained from a human donor with non-small cell lung cancer who had a partial response to radiotherapy plus ipilimumab. CDR3s include the opening cysteine and the closing phenylalanine or tryptophan. A D gene is named only where the DNA matches it firmly. Size tells how often a clone was seen (once, few, many) or the class of an expanded clone, and some rows leave it out.

DNA: TGTGCCAGCAGCCAAGGACAGGGGGCTCGGTACCAAGAGACCCAGTACTTC
CDR3: CASSQGQGARYQETQYF
J: TRBJ2-5
size: few
D: TRBD1
V: TRBV14

DNA: TGTGCCAGCAGCTTAGGCGTGGGCAAAGAGACCCAGTACTTC
CDR3: CASSLGVGKETQYF
J: TRBJ2-5
size: .
D: .
V: TRBV11-3

DNA: TGTGCCAGCACCACCCAGAGGGATCAGCCCCAGCATTTT
CDR3: CASTTQRDQPQHF
J: TRBJ1-5
size: .
D: .
V: TRBV7-2

DNA: TGCGCCAGCAGCTTTACAGGGGGTACTGAAGCTTTCTTT
CDR3: CASSFTGGTEAFF
J: TRBJ1-1
size: .
D: TRBD1
V: TRBV5-1

DNA: TGTGCCAGCAGTTTGGGACTAGGTGAGAGTGAGCAGTTCTTC
CDR3: CASSLGLGESEQFF
J: TRBJ2-1
size: .
D: TRBD2
V: TRBV6-5

DNA: TGTGCCAGCAGCAGGACAGGGGCCTACGAGCAGTACTTC
CDR3: CASSRTGAYEQYF
J: TRBJ2-7
size: .
D: TRBD1
V: TRBV5-8

DNA: TGCGCCAGCAGTTCCCAGGGTGATGGCTACACCTTC
CDR3: CASSSQGDGYTF
J: TRBJ1-2
size: .
D: .
V: TRBV5-1

DNA: TGTGCCAGCAGCTTGTGGACAGGGGAAATTAACGAGGAGCTGTTTTTT
CDR3: CASSLWTGEINEELFF
J: TRBJ2-2
size: .
D: TRBD1
V: TRBV5-5

DNA: TGTGCCAGCAGCTTGGCGGGGGATAGAGAGACCCAGTACTTC
CDR3: CASSLAGDRETQYF
J: TRBJ2-5
size: .
D: .
V: TRBV5-4

DNA: TGTGCCACCCACTCAGGGGGCGCGAGCTATGGCTACACCTTC
CDR3: CATHSGGASYGYTF
J: TRBJ1-2
size: few
D: TRBD1
V: TRBV2

DNA: TGTGCCAGCAGCCGAGACAATATTGGCGCCGGGGAGCTGTTTTTT
CDR3: CASSRDNIGAGELFF
J: TRBJ2-2
size: once
D: .
V: TRBV6-6

DNA: TGTGCCAGCAGTGAGGGCCGCGGGAACACCATATATTTT
CDR3: CASSEGRGNTIYF
J: TRBJ1-3
size: .
D: .
V: TRBV6-5

DNA: TGCGCCAGCAGGTCGACAGGGGGGTATGGCTACACCTTC
CDR3: CASRSTGGYGYTF
J: TRBJ1-2
size: .
D: TRBD1
V: TRBV5-1

DNA: TGTGCTAGTGCCCTTTCCCCACTGGCGGGTGGCTACACCTTC
CDR3: CASALSPLAGGYTF
J: TRBJ1-2
size: many
D: .
V: TRBV12-5

DNA: TGCGCCAGCAGCTTGGTTCGTCCGGGAGCAGATACGCAGTATTTT
CDR3: CASSLVRPGADTQYF
J: TRBJ2-3
size: .
D: .
V: TRBV5-1

DNA: TGTGCCATCAGTGAAAGACAGGGGGGATTTGGCTACACCTTC
CDR3: CAISERQGGFGYTF
J: TRBJ1-2
size: medium-sized
D: TRBD1
V: TRBV10-3

DNA: TGCGCCAGCAGCCAAGATCGAGGCACAGATACGCAGTATTTT
CDR3: CASSQDRGTDTQYF
J: TRBJ2-3
size: few
D: .
V: TRBV4-3

DNA: TGTGCCAGCAGCCCCGGGGGTGGGAATTCACCCCTCCACTTT
CDR3: CASSPGGGNSPLHF
J: TRBJ1-6
size: .
D: .
V: TRBV4-2

DNA: TGTGCCAGCAGCTCTCGGGAACTGAACACTGAAGCTTTCTTT
CDR3: CASSSRELNTEAFF
J: TRBJ1-1
size: .
D: .
V: TRBV7-8

DNA: TGTGCCAGCAGCCTTAGCGGGGGGAGTATTTATGAGCAGTTCTTC
CDR3: CASSLSGGSIYEQFF
J: TRBJ2-1
size: few
D: TRBD2
V: TRBV7-3

DNA: TGTGCCTGGAGCACAGCCGTTAACTATGGCTACACCTTC
CDR3: CAWSTAVNYGYTF
J: TRBJ1-2
size: few
D: .
V: TRBV30

DNA: TGTGCCAGCAGCTTGGTGGGTGGCCGGGGGAACACTGAAGCTTTCTTT
CDR3: CASSLVGGRGNTEAFF
J: TRBJ1-1
size: few
D: .
V: TRBV5-6

DNA: TGTGCCAGCAGCGTAGCGGGGGGGTTCGGGGAGCTGTTTTTT
CDR3: CASSVAGGFGELFF
J: TRBJ2-2
size: .
D: TRBD2
V: TRBV9

DNA: TGTGCCAGCAGCTTGGGGACTAGCTCTTACAATGAGCAGTTCTTC
CDR3: CASSLGTSSYNEQFF
J: TRBJ2-1
size: .
D: TRBD2
V: TRBV7-9

DNA: TGTGCCAGCAGTGAACAGGGCTTATGGGGAAAACTGTTTTTT
CDR3: CASSEQGLWGKLFF
J: TRBJ1-4
size: .
D: .
V: TRBV25-1

DNA: TGCGCCAGCAGCCAAGAGGCTAGCGGGGGGGGCGATGAGCAGTTCTTC
CDR3: CASSQEASGGGDEQFF
J: TRBJ2-1
size: few
D: TRBD2
V: TRBV4-1

DNA: TGCGCCAGCAGCCAATATCGGGACTCCTCCGGACATGATGAGCAGTTCTTC
CDR3: CASSQYRDSSGHDEQFF
J: TRBJ2-1
size: few
D: .
V: TRBV4-1

DNA: TGTGCCAGCAGCCAAGATACGGGGGGCACGTACACCGGGGAGCTGTTTTTT
CDR3: CASSQDTGGTYTGELFF
J: TRBJ2-2
size: .
D: .
V: TRBV4-2

DNA: TGTGCCAGCAGCCTTACGAGGGCCACTGAAGCTTTCTTT
CDR3: CASSLTRATEAFF
J: TRBJ1-1
size: .
D: .
V: TRBV6-5

DNA: TGTGCCACCCGATCGACAGGGAACCAAGAGACCCAGTACTTC
CDR3: CATRSTGNQETQYF
J: TRBJ2-5
size: .
D: TRBD1
V: TRBV10-3

DNA: TGTGCCACCAGCAGTTACAGGGTTTCTGGAAACACCATATATTTT
CDR3: CATSSYRVSGNTIYF
J: TRBJ1-3
size: .
D: .
V: TRBV15

DNA: TGTGCCAGCATTTTCGCCAGGGGGACTGAAGCTTTCTTT
CDR3: CASIFARGTEAFF
J: TRBJ1-1
size: many
D: TRBD1
V: TRBV2

DNA: TGTGCCAGCAGCATCGCGGAGACTGAAGCTTTCTTT
CDR3: CASSIAETEAFF
J: TRBJ1-1
size: few
D: .
V: TRBV6-5

DNA: TGTGCCTGGAGTACTCCGGGGGACTATGGCTACACCTTC
CDR3: CAWSTPGDYGYTF
J: TRBJ1-2
size: .
D: .
V: TRBV30

DNA: TGTGCCAGTAGTATAGGTTGGATGACCGGGACAAATAGCAATCAGCCCCAGCATTTT
CDR3: CASSIGWMTGTNSNQPQHF
J: TRBJ1-5
size: once
D: .
V: TRBV19

DNA: TGCGCCAGCAGCTTGGGACAGGTCGGAGATACGCAGTATTTT
CDR3: CASSLGQVGDTQYF
J: TRBJ2-3
size: .
D: .
V: TRBV5-1

DNA: TGTGCCAGCAGTTTATACGGAGATACGCAGTATTTT
CDR3: CASSLYGDTQYF
J: TRBJ2-3
size: .
D: .
V: TRBV28

DNA: TGTGCCAGCACCCCTGGACAGGGGGTACGAGAGACCCAGTACTTC
CDR3: CASTPGQGVRETQYF
J: TRBJ2-5
size: .
D: TRBD1
V: TRBV7-6

DNA: TGTGCCAGCAGCCAATCAAAACAGAACTTCGGAAACACCATATATTTT
CDR3: CASSQSKQNFGNTIYF
J: TRBJ1-3
size: few
D: .
V: TRBV16

DNA: TGCAGCGTCTCCGGGAGCAACATTCAGGGCTACGAGCAGTACTTC
CDR3: CSVSGSNIQGYEQYF
J: TRBJ2-7
size: .
D: .
V: TRBV29-1

DNA: TGTGCCAGCAGCCAGGGACAGGGCCGGGGTAGAGGCTATGGCTACACCTTC
CDR3: CASSQGQGRGRGYGYTF
J: TRBJ1-2
size: .
D: TRBD1
V: TRBV4-2

DNA: TGTGCCAGCAGCTATCAGGGTAGGACTGAAGCTTTCTTT
CDR3: CASSYQGRTEAFF
J: TRBJ1-1
size: .
D: .
V: TRBV11-2

DNA: TGCGCCAGCAGCTTGTTCGGGGCCGGGGAGCTGTTTTTT
CDR3: CASSLFGAGELFF
J: TRBJ2-2
size: .
D: .
V: TRBV5-1

DNA: TGCAGCGTTGTGGGCTTACGGGAGAGGTACAATGAGCAGTTCTTC
CDR3: CSVVGLRERYNEQFF
J: TRBJ2-1
size: .
D: .
V: TRBV29-1

DNA: TGTGCCTGGAGAGCACGGAATCGGGTTAATCAGCCCCAGCATTTT
CDR3: CAWRARNRVNQPQHF
J: TRBJ1-5
size: .
D: .
V: TRBV30

DNA: TGCGCCAGCAGCCGGGGCGGGGGCGGACCGAATGAGCAGTTCTTC
CDR3: CASSRGGGGPNEQFF
J: TRBJ2-1
size: .
D: .
V: TRBV5-1

DNA: TGTGCCAGCACCCCAAACCCGGGACAGGGCTCCTACGAGCAGTACTTC
CDR3: CASTPNPGQGSYEQYF
J: TRBJ2-7
size: .
D: TRBD1
V: TRBV27

DNA: TGTGCCACAAGTGGAGGAGGTACCGGGGAGCTGTTTTTT
CDR3: CATSGGGTGELFF
J: TRBJ2-2
size: .
D: .
V: TRBV7-8

DNA: TGTGCCAGCAGTCTACAGGGGAACACTGAAGCTTTCTTT
CDR3: CASSLQGNTEAFF
J: TRBJ1-1
size: .
D: .
V: TRBV6-5

DNA: TGTGCCAGCAGCTTTGACAGGGGGCGATACACTGAAGCTTTCTTT
CDR3: CASSFDRGRYTEAFF
J: TRBJ1-1
size: .
D: TRBD1
V: TRBV7-3

DNA: TGTGCCAGCAGCTTTTCACAGGAGAACACTGAAGCTTTCTTT
CDR3: CASSFSQENTEAFF
J: TRBJ1-1
size: .
D: .
V: TRBV7-9

DNA: TGTGCCAGTAGTCCGGGACAGGCTTTCGAGCAGTACTTC
CDR3: CASSPGQAFEQYF
J: TRBJ2-7
size: few
D: TRBD1
V: TRBV19

DNA: TGTGCCAGCAGCCCCACAAGGAGTCTTAACTATGGCTACACCTTC
CDR3: CASSPTRSLNYGYTF
J: TRBJ1-2
size: .
D: .
V: TRBV9

DNA: TGTGCCAGCACCCGGGAGAATTCCTACGAGCAGTACTTC
CDR3: CASTRENSYEQYF
J: TRBJ2-7
size: .
D: .
V: TRBV5-4

DNA: TGCAGTGCCTTAGAGAATGAGCAGTTCTTC
CDR3: CSALENEQFF
J: TRBJ2-1
size: .
D: .
V: TRBV20-1

DNA: TGCGCCAGCAGCCGCCCGGGACAGGCCATTTCCCAGCGGGGAAACACCATATATTTT
CDR3: CASSRPGQAISQRGNTIYF
J: TRBJ1-3
size: many
D: TRBD1
V: TRBV4-1

DNA: TGTGCCAGCAGCTCGATAGACAGCTATGAGATCAATGAGCAGTTCTTC
CDR3: CASSSIDSYEINEQFF
J: TRBJ2-1
size: few
D: .
V: TRBV5-8

DNA: TGTGCCAGCAGTTACGAGGGACAGGGAACTGAAGCTTTCTTT
CDR3: CASSYEGQGTEAFF
J: TRBJ1-1
size: .
D: TRBD1
V: TRBV6-5

DNA: TGTGCCAGCAGTTACTCGCCGTTGCGCGAGCAGTTCTTC
CDR3: CASSYSPLREQFF
J: TRBJ2-1
size: once
D: .
V: TRBV6-5

DNA: TGTGCCAGTAGTCCCAAGGAGGCAGGGGGAGCTGAAAAACTGTTTTTT
CDR3: CASSPKEAGGAEKLFF
J: TRBJ1-4
size: medium-sized
D: TRBD1
V: TRBV19